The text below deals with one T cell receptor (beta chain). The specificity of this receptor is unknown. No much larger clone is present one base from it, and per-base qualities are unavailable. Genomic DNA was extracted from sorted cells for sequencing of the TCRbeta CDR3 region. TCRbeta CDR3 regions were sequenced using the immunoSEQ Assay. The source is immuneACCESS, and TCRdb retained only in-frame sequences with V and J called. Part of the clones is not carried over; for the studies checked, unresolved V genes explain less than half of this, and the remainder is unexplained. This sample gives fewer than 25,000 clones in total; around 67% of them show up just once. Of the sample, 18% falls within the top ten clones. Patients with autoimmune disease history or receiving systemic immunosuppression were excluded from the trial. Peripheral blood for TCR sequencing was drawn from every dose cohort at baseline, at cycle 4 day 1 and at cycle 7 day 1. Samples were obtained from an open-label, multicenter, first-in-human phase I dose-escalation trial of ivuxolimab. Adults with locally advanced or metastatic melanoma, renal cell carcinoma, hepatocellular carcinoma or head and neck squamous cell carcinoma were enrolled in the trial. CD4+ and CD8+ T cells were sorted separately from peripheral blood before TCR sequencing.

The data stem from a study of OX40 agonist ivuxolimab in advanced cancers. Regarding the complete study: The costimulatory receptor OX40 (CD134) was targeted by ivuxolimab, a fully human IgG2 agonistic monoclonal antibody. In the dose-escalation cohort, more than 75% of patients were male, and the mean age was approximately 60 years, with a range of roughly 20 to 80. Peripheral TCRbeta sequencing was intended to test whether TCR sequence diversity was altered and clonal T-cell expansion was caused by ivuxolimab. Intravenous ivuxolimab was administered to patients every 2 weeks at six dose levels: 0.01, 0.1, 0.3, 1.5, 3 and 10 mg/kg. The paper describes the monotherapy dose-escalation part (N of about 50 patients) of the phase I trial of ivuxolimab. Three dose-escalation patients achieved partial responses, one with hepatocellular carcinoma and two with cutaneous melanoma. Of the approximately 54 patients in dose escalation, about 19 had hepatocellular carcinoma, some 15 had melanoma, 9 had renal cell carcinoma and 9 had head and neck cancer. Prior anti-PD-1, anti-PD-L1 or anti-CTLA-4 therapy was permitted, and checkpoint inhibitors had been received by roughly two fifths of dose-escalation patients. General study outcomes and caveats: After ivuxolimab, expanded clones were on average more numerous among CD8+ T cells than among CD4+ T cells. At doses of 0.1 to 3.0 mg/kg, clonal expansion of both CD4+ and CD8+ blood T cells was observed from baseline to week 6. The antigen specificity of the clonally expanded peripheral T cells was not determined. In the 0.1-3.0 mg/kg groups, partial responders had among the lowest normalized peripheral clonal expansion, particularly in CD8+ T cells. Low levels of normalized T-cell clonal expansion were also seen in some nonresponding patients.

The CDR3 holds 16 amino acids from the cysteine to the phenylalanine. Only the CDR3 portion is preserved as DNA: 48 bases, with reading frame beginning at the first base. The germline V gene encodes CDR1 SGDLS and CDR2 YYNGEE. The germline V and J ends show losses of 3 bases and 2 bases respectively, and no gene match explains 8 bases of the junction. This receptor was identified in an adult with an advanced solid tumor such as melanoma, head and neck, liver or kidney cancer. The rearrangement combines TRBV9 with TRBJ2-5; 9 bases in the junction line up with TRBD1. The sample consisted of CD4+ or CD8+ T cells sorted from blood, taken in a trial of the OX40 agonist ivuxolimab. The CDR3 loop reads CASSARQGENQETQYF. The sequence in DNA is TGTGCCAGCAGCGCGCGACAGGGGGAAAATCAAGAGACCCAGTACTTC. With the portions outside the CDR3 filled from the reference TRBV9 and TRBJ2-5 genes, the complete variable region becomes DSGVTQTPKHLITATGQRVTLRCSPRSGDLSVYWYQQSLDQGLQFLIQYYNGEERAKGNILERFSAQQFPDLHSELNLSSLELGDSALYFCASSARQGENQETQYFGPGTRLLVL.